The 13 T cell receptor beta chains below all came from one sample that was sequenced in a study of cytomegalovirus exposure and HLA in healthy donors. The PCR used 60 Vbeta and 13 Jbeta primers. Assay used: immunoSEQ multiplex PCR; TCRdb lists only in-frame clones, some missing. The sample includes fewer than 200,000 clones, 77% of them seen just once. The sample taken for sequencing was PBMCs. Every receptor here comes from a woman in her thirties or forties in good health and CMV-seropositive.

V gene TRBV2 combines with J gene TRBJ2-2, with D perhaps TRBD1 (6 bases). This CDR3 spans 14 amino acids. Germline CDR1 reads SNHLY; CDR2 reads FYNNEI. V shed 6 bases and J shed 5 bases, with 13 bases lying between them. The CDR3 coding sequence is TGTGCCAGCAGCACAGGGACGGGGACCGGGGAGCTGTTTTTT. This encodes CASSTGTGTGELFF.

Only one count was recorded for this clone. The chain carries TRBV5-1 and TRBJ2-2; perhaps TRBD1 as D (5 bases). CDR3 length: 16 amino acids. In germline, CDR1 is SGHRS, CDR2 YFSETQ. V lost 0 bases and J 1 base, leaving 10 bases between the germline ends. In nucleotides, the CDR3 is TGCGCCAGCAGCTTGGCCTGGCAGGGGAACACCGGGGAGCTGTTTTTT. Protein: CASSLAWQGNTGELFF.

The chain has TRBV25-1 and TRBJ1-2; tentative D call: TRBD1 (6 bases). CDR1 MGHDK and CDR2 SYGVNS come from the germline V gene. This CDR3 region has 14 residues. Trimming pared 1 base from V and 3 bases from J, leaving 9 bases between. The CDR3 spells CASSESGGDYGYTF. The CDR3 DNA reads TGTGCCAGCAGTGAATCGGGGGGCGACTATGGCTACACCTTC.

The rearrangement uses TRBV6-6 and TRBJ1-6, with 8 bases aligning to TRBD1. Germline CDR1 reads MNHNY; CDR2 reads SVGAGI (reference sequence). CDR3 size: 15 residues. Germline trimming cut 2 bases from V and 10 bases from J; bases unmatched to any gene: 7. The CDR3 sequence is CASSYGGTGGSPLHF. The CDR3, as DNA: TGTGCCAGCAGTTACGGTGGGACAGGTGGGTCACCCCTCCACTTT.

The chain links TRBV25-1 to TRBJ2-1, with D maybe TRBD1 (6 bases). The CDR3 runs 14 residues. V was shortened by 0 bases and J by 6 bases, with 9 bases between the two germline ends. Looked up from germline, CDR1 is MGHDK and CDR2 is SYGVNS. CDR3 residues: CASSEYRGGNEQFF. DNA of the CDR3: TGTGCCAGCAGTGAATATAGAGGGGGCAATGAGCAGTTCTTC.

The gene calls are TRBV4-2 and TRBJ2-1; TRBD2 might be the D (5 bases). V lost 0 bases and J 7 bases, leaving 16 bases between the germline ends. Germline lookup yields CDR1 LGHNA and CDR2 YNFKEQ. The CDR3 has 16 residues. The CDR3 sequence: CASSQDHGGMKNEQFF. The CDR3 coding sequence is TGTGCCAGCAGCCAAGATCATGGAGGTATGAAGAATGAGCAGTTCTTC.

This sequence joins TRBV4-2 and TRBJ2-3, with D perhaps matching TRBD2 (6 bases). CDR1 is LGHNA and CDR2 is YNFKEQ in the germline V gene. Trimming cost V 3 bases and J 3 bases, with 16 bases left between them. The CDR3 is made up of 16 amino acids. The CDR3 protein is CASSHSVADQTDTQYF. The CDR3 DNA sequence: TGTGCCAGCAGCCATTCCGTAGCGGATCAAACAGATACGCAGTATTTT.

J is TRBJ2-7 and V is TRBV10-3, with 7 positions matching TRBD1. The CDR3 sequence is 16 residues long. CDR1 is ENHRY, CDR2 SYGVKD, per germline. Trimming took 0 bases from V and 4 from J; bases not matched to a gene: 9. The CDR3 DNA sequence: TGTGCCATCAGTGAGTCGGGCAAGGGGGCCGGGTACGAGCAGTACTTC. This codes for CAISESGKGAGYEQYF.

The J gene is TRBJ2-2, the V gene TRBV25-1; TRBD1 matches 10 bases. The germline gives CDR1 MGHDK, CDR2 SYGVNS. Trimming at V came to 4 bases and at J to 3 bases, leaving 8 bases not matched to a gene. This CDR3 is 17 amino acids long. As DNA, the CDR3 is TGTGCCAGCAGTGGAGGACAGGGGGAAGTCGACACCGGGGAGCTGTTTTTT. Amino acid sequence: CASSGGQGEVDTGELFF.

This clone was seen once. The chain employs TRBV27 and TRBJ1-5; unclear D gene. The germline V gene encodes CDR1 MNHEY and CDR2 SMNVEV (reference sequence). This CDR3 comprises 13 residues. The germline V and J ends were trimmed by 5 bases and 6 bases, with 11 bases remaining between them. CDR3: CASSPSSLQPQHF. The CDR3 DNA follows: TGTGCCAGCAGTCCCTCTTCACTTCAGCCCCAGCATTTT.

CDR3 in amino acids: CASGVEGNTIYF. The CDR3, as DNA: TGTGCCTCCGGGGTGGAAGGAAACACCATATATTTT. The gene calls are TRBV28 and TRBJ1-3; D not resolved. Trimming took off 11 bases at V and 4 bases at J, with 12 bases between the two ends. Germline values: CDR1 MDHEN, CDR2 SYDVKM. The CDR3 contains 12 residues.

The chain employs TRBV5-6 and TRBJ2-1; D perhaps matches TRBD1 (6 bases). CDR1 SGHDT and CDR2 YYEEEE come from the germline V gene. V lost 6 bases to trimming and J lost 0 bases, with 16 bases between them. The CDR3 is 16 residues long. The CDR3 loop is CASTVSGANSYNEQFF. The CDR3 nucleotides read TGTGCCAGCACCGTTTCAGGGGCGAACTCCTACAATGAGCAGTTCTTC.

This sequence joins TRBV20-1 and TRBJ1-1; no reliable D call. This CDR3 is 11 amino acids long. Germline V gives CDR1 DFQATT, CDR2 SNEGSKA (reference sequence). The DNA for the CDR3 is TGCAGGGCCACGGGGAACACTGAAGCTTTCTTT. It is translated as CRATGNTEAFF.